This TCR beta chain was sequenced during a study of shared clonotypes between healthy human individuals. Overall study: CD8 memory received one plate per donor, CD8 naive two, CD4 memory three and CD4 naive three.

V was trimmed by 11 bases and J by 0 bases, leaving 13 bases between them. This CDR3 contains 13 residues. Looked up from germline, CDR1 is MGHDK and CDR2 is SYGVNS. Some clones are missing from TCRdb's copy, which holds only in-frame ones; the method was immunoSEQ multiplex PCR. The sample includes about 2,100,000 clones, 85% to 95% of them seen just once. Naive CD8 cells, CD45RO-negative and positively selected for CCR7, excluded terminally differentiated effector memory CD45RA+ cells. Sequences were obtained from naive CD8+ T cells from PBMCs. This clonotype was sampled from a man younger than 30 in good health. Some clones in this sample may be carry-over from other donors' samples. The V call is TRBV25-1, the J call TRBJ1-1; the D is unclear. CDR3 coding DNA: TGTGCCGTGCGAGGAGGGATGAACACTGAAGCTTTCTTT. Its protein product is CAVRGGMNTEAFF.